This TCR beta chain was identified in a study of T cells in Graves' hyperthyroidism and ophthalmopathy. At least ten counts were recorded for this clonotype. Amplified TCR beta CDR3 regions derived from RNA transcripts. Carried out on the TCR CDR3, a first-round RT-PCR used the HTBI primer set. From the multiplex PCR reads, TCRdb called clonotypes with MiXCR, one entry per CDR3 protein. The sample yields 600,000 to 700,000 distinct CDR3 sequences, roughly 15% seen once. The V and J ends lost 3 bases and 5 bases respectively, with 20 bases between them. This CDR3 is 16 amino acids long. Germline V CDR1 and CDR2: SGHTA, FQGNSA.

This chain connects TRBV7-2 to TRBJ2-7; D is possibly TRBD1 or TRBD2 (7 bases each). Sequencing was performed on blood. This receptor was obtained from a woman aged 40 to 49 with Graves' ophthalmopathy. CDR3 coding DNA: TGTGCCAGCAGCTTCCTACAGGGGCGGGGGTGGCACGAGCAGTACTTC. It specifies CASSFLQGRGWHEQYF.